This TCR beta chain was identified during a study of cytomegalovirus exposure and HLA in healthy donors. Looking at the study overall: It was reported in a later analysis that the 100 to 150 validation repertoires used the same platform as the roughly 700 first-cohort repertoires. Whole-study findings and limits: TCR beta chains numbering 164 were designated cytomegalovirus-associated. A few chains tied to CMV proved CMV antigen-specific in vitro. Published work reported that the classifier diagnosed cytomegalovirus status with high specificity and sensitivity.

Concerning this clone itself: As yet, its antigen is unknown.

CDR1 is SGHRS, CDR2 YFSETQ, per germline. J lost 3 bases, V lost 3 bases, and 4 bases had no gene match. The CDR3 loop spans 15 amino acids. TCRdb's copy holds only in-frame clones and misses some; the assay was immunoSEQ multiplex PCR. The sample lists about 140,000 clones; roughly four fifths were seen once. The sequence derives from a woman aged 30 to 39 in good health and CMV-seronegative. The chain links TRBV5-1 to TRBJ2-1, with 9 positions matching TRBD1. The sample was PBMCs. The CDR3 here is CASSSGQGYYNEQFF. The CDR3 region has the DNA TGCGCCAGCAGCTCGGGACAGGGATACTACAATGAGCAGTTCTTC.